This T cell receptor (beta chain) was captured in a study of CD8+CD57+ T cells in acquired aplastic anemia. Looking at the study overall: Sorted CD4+ and CD8+ cells yielded roughly 3.1 ug of DNA on average. Study observations and caveats: Patients shared twenty-nine CD8+ CDR3 sequences with controls. Researchers reported that CD8+ Simpson's diversity was not significantly different in patients versus controls.

Genomic DNA templated the TCR beta VDJ and CDR3 profiling. MiXCR, applied by TCRdb to the reads, yields one record per CDR3 protein. The data show about 200,000 distinct CDR3 sequences, approximately 60% seen once. Sequencing involved patients with CD8+CD57+ cell expansion previously shown by flow cytometry. Blood was sampled before the patients had received any therapy. A remark on this clonotype: Its matching antigen is unknown.

The CDR3 loop spans 14 amino acids. Germline lookup yields CDR1 SGDLS and CDR2 YYNGEE. The ends were cut back, 2 bases at V and 1 base at J, with 10 bases in the middle. The chain has TRBV9 and TRBJ2-7; possibly TRBD1 for D (5 bases). This sequence was found in a human donor with aplastic anemia. The specimen was sorted CD4+, CD8+, or CD8+CD57+ T cells (not recorded which) from PBMCs. Written as DNA, the CDR3 is TGTGCCAGCAGCGTTGGACATGATTCCTACGAGCAGTACTTC. Its protein is CASSVGHDSYEQYF.